This TCR beta chain derives from a study of blood T cell repertoires in COVID-19 (dated by TCRdb to 2020 to 2022). Background on the whole study: Collaborator samples came from the United States, Italy and Spain and covered acute and convalescent phases of COVID-19. A de-identified subject ID, COVID-19 status, age in years and sex were almost always included in the sample metadata. Where HLA class I and class II types were available, the types were taken from metadata supplied by the sample provider, not from assay-based typing. The repertoires were made available in a free public database intended to serve as a resource for research on the immune response to SARS-CoV-2. The material from the prospective study consisted of cDNA or gDNA derived from T cells, B-cell-depleted T cells, or PBMCs. Samples were obtained from the ongoing ImmuneRACE study (first 160 participants) and from 1,200 or so subjects provided by 6 global collaborators. Subjects who had been exposed to COVID-19, were actively infected with it, or had recovered from it provided the deeply sampled blood TCRbeta repertoires that made up the dataset.

Comments on this clone: It lacks a known antigen. No much larger clone exists at a distance of one base, and base qualities are not known.

Each collaborating institution followed its own protocols to collect whole blood in K2EDTA tubes. For TCRbeta analysis, collaborators shipped samples in one of three forms: frozen whole blood, isolated PBMCs, or DNA extracted from either of those sample types. TCRbeta CDR3 regions were amplified from genomic DNA by means of the immunoSEQ Assay, a bias-controlled multiplex PCR. Per the authors' processing: Within the assay, amplification of reference gene primers was used to estimate how many nucleated cells each sample contained. To quantify the absolute abundance of each unique TCRbeta CDR3 rearrangement, sequence reads were collapsed and filtered. Productive Simpson clonality was computed per sample as the square root of Simpson's diversity index over productive rearrangements. The immuneACCESS repertoire file appears here via TCRdb, limited to in-frame rearrangements. These files lack a portion of the clones; in checked studies, under half of the deficit traces to unresolved V genes, and the cause of the others is not known. From that table come the V and J calls and clone size; the DNA was used to work out D and trimming. This sample gives 60,000 to 75,000 clones in total; about 88% of them show up just once. Of the sample, almost 4% is held by the ten largest clones.

The paper as a whole reports these results and caveats: How much clinical and demographic metadata was included differed by source and by participant, and the metadata was provided uncurated.

The sequencing input was peripheral blood. This TCR derives from a man between 70 and 80 years old with active COVID-19.

The nucleotides are TGTGCCAGTAGTAGGCGGTCCCAAGAGACCCAGTACTTC. This gives the protein CASSRRSQETQYF. This receptor chain uses TRBV19 and TRBJ2-5; the D gene assignment is ambiguous. From a lookup of the germline V gene (reference sequence), CDR1 and CDR2 are LNHDA and SQIVND. Including the terminal cysteine and phenylalanine, the CDR3 comprises 13 residues. Only CDR3 DNA remains: 39 bases, in frame from the first base. Between the V and J ends, shortened by 4 bases and 1 base respectively, the junction contains 7 bases.